This TCR beta chain was recovered during a study of vaccination and CD4 T cells after COVID-19. For the study at large: The stimulating agents, overlapping spike peptides, came from SARS-CoV-2, HCoV-NL63, HCoV-OC43 and HCoV-229E.

This clonotype was seen a few times. The antigen remains undetermined. Specified treatment: roughly 11-day PBMC culture with coronavirus spike peptide pools or control peptides (ViraFEST assay). ViraFEST used peptide pools to expand antigen-specific T cells before TCR sequencing. Per well, 2 million or so PBMCs were cultured in the presence of around 9.1 IU/ml IL-2 and roughly 10 ug/ml peptide pools. By negative selection, CD4+ T cells were isolated once culture had run for over nine days. Trimming took 2 bases from V and 7 from J; bases not matched to a gene: 12. Per germline, CDR1 SGHRS and CDR2 YFSETQ. The CDR3 is 16 amino acids. The Oncomine TCR Beta short-read assay was applied to DNA of cultured CD4+ T cells. TCRdb itself ran the PCR reads through MiXCR, one entry per CDR3 protein. The sample has 15,000 to 19,000 distinct CDR3 sequences; about half are singletons.

This sequence joins TRBV5-1 and TRBJ2-7; 10 bases are a match to TRBD2. The clonotype originates from a human donor who had recovered from COVID-19. The sequencing used CD4+ T cells from blood, cultured in vitro, collected before SARS-CoV-2 vaccination. CDR3 in amino acids: CASSLELAGRGHEQYF. DNA of the CDR3: TGCGCCAGCAGCTTAGAACTAGCGGGGCGAGGGCATGAGCAGTACTTC.